These 17 T cell receptor beta chains were all obtained from the same sample, sequenced in a study of T cell repertoires in cytomegalovirus infection. Each CDR3 protein is one row after TCRdb ran MiXCR on the reads. The sample yields 150,000 to 200,000 distinct CDR3 sequences, 13% to 15% seen once. The sample comprised PBMCs. The receptors shown here come from a human donor in good health (CMV status not recorded). Some clones in this sample may be carry-over from other donors' samples.

The V call is TRBV20-1, the J call TRBJ2-7, with a weak D call TRBD2 (6 bases). This CDR3 is built from 15 residues. The V end lost 0 bases, the J end lost 3 bases, and 15 bases lay between the germline ends. Per germline, CDR1 DFQATT and CDR2 SNEGSKA (reference sequence). CDR3 sequence reads: CSARDPRGTIYEQYF. For the CDR3, the DNA is TGCAGTGCTAGAGATCCCCGCGGGACCATCTACGAGCAGTACTTC.

This clonotype was detected many times. V gene TRBV6-1 combines with J gene TRBJ2-7; 7 positions match TRBD2. This CDR3 spans 13 amino acids. Germline V CDR1 and CDR2: MNHNS, SASEGT. The V and J ends lost 8 bases and 1 base, in that order; junction bases with no gene match: 5. The CDR3 DNA follows: TGTGCCAGCGTCCGGGACTATTCCTACGAGCAGTACTTC. Residues: CASVRDYSYEQYF.

This clonotype came up a few times. Written as DNA, the CDR3 is TGCGCCAGCAGCCTGATGGCTGAGGCGGAGACCCAGTACTTC. It translates to CASSLMAEAETQYF. This chain connects TRBV4-3 to TRBJ2-5, with D unresolved. Per the germline V gene, CDR1 is LGHNA and CDR2 is YSLEER. The CDR3 sequence is 14 residues long. V lost 4 bases, J lost 5 bases, and 14 bases lay in between.

This clonotype was detected only a few times. This chain joins TRBV19 and TRBJ2-7; D possibly corresponds to TRBD1 (5 bases). The V and J ends lost 6 bases and 1 base respectively, with 22 bases between them. In germline, CDR1 is LNHDA, CDR2 SQIVND (reference sequence). The CDR3 runs to 17 residues. The CDR3 sequence: CASSPIGVTVFSYEQYF. As DNA, the CDR3 is TGTGCCAGTAGCCCTATAGGTGTGACAGTGTTTTCCTACGAGCAGTACTTC.

This clonotype was detected many times. The junction departs from the called germline gene at one end, perhaps through a read error. Written as DNA, the CDR3 is TGTGCCAGCGGCTTCTCTGAAGCTTTCTTT. Translation gives CASGFSEAFF. The V call is TRBV7-3, the J call TRBJ1-1; D gene unclear. CDR1 is SGHTA, CDR2 FQGTGA, per germline. The CDR3 sequence is 10 residues long.

This clonotype was counted only a few times. The chain recombines TRBV4-3 with TRBJ2-6; TRBD2 agrees at 12 bases. Germline V gene data show CDR1 as LGHNA and CDR2 as YSLEER. The CDR3 runs 18 residues. Losses at the gene ends were 2 bases for V and 0 bases for J; bases not matched to a gene: 2. The CDR3 spells CASSQRLAGASGANVLTF. The CDR3 DNA sequence: TGCGCCAGCAGCCAAAGACTAGCGGGGGCCTCTGGGGCCAACGTCCTGACTTTC.

This clonotype was counted at least ten times. The chain has TRBV7-2 and TRBJ1-1; D might be TRBD1 (6 bases). The CDR3 spans 15 residues. Germline CDR1 SGHTA, CDR2 FQGNSA. V dropped 5 bases and J dropped 1 base, with 14 bases sitting between them. The CDR3 reads CASSIRGGRNTEAFF. The CDR3 nucleotides read TGTGCCAGCAGCATAAGGGGGGGCCGGAACACTGAAGCTTTCTTT.

The table lists this clonotype with many counts. This chain joins TRBV11-2 and TRBJ1-2; 9 nucleotides agree with TRBD1. The CDR3 covers 16 residues. Germline V gives CDR1 SGHAT, CDR2 FQNNGV. V lost 5 bases, J lost 3 bases, and 10 bases stayed unmatched. The DNA for the CDR3 is TGTGCCAGCAGCCCCCTCCGGGGACAGGGTGACTATGGCTACACCTTC. The encoded protein is CASSPLRGQGDYGYTF.

This clonotype was detected many times. V gene TRBV7-9 combines with J gene TRBJ1-1; D ambiguous. Per the germline V gene, CDR1 is SEHNR and CDR2 is FQNEAQ (reference sequence). CDR3 length equals 13 residues. With 5 bases removed from V and 3 bases from J, the gap between germline ends came to 10 bases. CDR3 in amino acids: CASSERRDTEAFF. CDR3 bases: TGTGCCAGCAGCGAACGGAGGGACACTGAAGCTTTCTTT.

This clonotype was found many times. V and J are TRBV28 and TRBJ2-4; unclear D gene. This CDR3 has 15 amino acids. CDR1 and CDR2 (germline): MDHEN, SYDVKM. With 6 bases removed from V and 3 bases from J, the gap between germline ends came to 15 bases. The chain's CDR3 is CASRPEALGKNIQYF. CDR3 sequence (DNA): TGTGCCAGCAGACCAGAAGCGTTAGGCAAAAACATTCAGTACTTC.

As for this clonotype: With a much larger clone just one base away, this may be a read error. This chain uses TRBV28 with TRBJ1-2; no firm D call. Germline-derived CDR1 and CDR2 are MDHEN and SYDVKM. The CDR3 is 14 residues long. The CDR3 spells CASSPSKQVYGYSF. The CDR3 region has the DNA TGTGCCAGCAGTCCATCCAAACAAGTCTATGGCTACAGCTTC.

The V and J genes are TRBV29-1 and TRBJ1-1; a possible D gene is TRBD1 (6 bases). Trimming removed 6 bases from V and 4 bases from J, with 21 bases in between. The CDR3 length is 15 residues. Germline V lookup: CDR1 SQVTM, CDR2 ANQGSEA. The CDR3 is CSVQKGGGSVTEAFF. The CDR3 bases are TGCAGCGTACAAAAAGGGGGGGGTTCGGTCACTGAAGCTTTCTTT.

This clonotype was detected a few times. V and J are TRBV5-5 and TRBJ2-5; the D gene is possibly TRBD2 (6 bases). V was shortened by 3 bases and J by 4 bases, with 16 bases between the two germline ends. Germline loops: CDR1 SGHKS, CDR2 YYEKEE (reference sequence). CDR3 length: 15 residues. In DNA, the CDR3 is TGTGCCAGCAGCTCCCGGGACTCGCAGTTAGAGACCCAGTACTTC. Amino acid sequence: CASSSRDSQLETQYF.

This clonotype was seen at least ten times. The gene calls are TRBV12-3 or TRBV12-4 and TRBJ1-3, with D unresolved. The CDR3 contains 13 residues. V dropped 7 bases and J dropped 4 bases, with 11 bases sitting between them. This CDR3 is CASTISTGNTIYF. As DNA, the CDR3 is TGTGCCAGCACCATTAGTACCGGAAACACCATATATTTT.

The chain joins TRBV11-2 to TRBJ2-7; D uncertain. Germline CDR1 reads SGHAT; CDR2 reads FQNNGV. The CDR3 is 14 amino acids. V lost 1 base and J lost 4, with 11 bases in between. The CDR3 region is CASSLGHSNYEQYF. CDR3 sequence (DNA): TGTGCCAGCAGCTTAGGACACAGCAATTACGAGCAGTACTTC.

The chain joins TRBV28 to TRBJ2-1; 13 nucleotides align to TRBD2. Trimming at V came to 5 bases and at J to 5 bases, leaving 9 bases not matched to a gene. The CDR3 loop spans 17 amino acids. Germline CDR1 reads MDHEN; CDR2 reads SYDVKM. The CDR3 is CASSPWTSGSSNNEQFF. The CDR3 DNA reads as TGTGCCAGCAGTCCATGGACTAGCGGGAGTTCTAACAATGAGCAGTTCTTC.

This clonotype appeared many times. The chain couples TRBV7-2 to TRBJ2-3, with TRBD2 matching 10 bases. The V and J ends lost 0 bases and 3 bases, in that order; junction bases with no gene match: 0. Looked up from germline, CDR1 is SGHTA and CDR2 is FQGNSA. The CDR3 covers 15 residues. CDR3 residues: CASSLASGRTDTQYF. The CDR3 DNA follows: TGTGCCAGCAGCTTAGCTAGCGGGAGGACAGATACGCAGTATTTT.